What follows is one T cell receptor beta chain and its context. The data were taken from a study of cytomegalovirus exposure and HLA in healthy donors. The PCR employed 60 Vbeta primers together with 13 Jbeta primers. Here immunoSEQ multiplex PCR was the method, and the copy in TCRdb shows in-frame clones only, minus some. The sample lists about 93,000 clones; about four fifths were seen once. Sample: PBMCs. The receptor's source is a man aged 25-40 years in good health and CMV-seronegative.

CDR3 DNA sequence: TGTGCCACCAGCAGAGTGGCCAGGGGAACTGAAGCTTTCTTT. Translating it yields CATSRVARGTEAFF. The chain uses TRBV15 and TRBJ1-1, with a tentative D call TRBD1 (6 bases). This CDR3 has 14 residues. Trimming left V 1 base short and J 5 bases short, with 11 bases between. Germline loops: CDR1 LNHNV, CDR2 YYDKDF (reference sequence).